The entry below describes one T cell receptor (beta chain). Its antigen is still unknown. The data were obtained in a study of response to subunit inactivated influenza vaccine. Study conclusions and caveats: Authors suggested few new T cells are recruited by each seasonal influenza vaccination.

Germline V gene data show CDR1 as DFQATT and CDR2 as SNEGSKA (reference sequence). The length of the CDR3 is 15 residues. J lost 3 bases, V lost 3 bases, and 7 bases had no gene match. TCRdb independently ran MiXCR on the RT-PCR reads; one entry per CDR3 protein. The table shows roughly 710,000 distinct CDR3 sequences, with 12% to 15% occurring only once. This receptor was obtained from a man in his fifties or sixties who received an inactivated influenza vaccine. The V call is TRBV20-1, the J call TRBJ2-1; 8 bases line up with TRBD2. This sample comprised PBMCs from blood, obtained 14 to 15 days before vaccination. CDR3 sequence (DNA): TGCAGTGCTAGTAGCGGGGCTCACCTCTACAATGAGCAGTTCTTC. It translates to CSASSGAHLYNEQFF.